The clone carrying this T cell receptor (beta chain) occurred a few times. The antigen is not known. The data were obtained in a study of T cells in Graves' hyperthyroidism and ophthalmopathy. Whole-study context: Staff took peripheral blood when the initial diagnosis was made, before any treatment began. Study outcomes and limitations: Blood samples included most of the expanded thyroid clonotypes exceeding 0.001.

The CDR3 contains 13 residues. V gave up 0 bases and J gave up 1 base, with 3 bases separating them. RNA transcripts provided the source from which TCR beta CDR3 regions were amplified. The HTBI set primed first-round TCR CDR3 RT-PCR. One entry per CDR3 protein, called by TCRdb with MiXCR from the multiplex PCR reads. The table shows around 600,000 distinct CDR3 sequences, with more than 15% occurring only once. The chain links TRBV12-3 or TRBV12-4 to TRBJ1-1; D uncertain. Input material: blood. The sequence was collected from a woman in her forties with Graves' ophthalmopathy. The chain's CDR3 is CASSLASNTEAFF. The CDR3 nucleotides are TGTGCCAGCAGTTTAGCGTCGAACACTGAAGCTTTCTTT.